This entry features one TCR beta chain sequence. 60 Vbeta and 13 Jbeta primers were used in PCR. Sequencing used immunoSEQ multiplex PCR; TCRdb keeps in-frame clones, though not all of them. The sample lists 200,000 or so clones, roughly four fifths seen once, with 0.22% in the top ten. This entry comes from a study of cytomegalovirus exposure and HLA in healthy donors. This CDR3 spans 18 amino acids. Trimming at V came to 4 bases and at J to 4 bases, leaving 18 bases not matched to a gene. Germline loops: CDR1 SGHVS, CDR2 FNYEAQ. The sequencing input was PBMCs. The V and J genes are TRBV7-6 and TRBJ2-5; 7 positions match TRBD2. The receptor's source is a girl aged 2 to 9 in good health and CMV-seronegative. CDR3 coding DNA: TGTGCCAGCAGCTCTTTGAGGGAGGGACGGAGGGGAACAGAGACCCAGTACTTC. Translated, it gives CASSSLREGRRGTETQYF. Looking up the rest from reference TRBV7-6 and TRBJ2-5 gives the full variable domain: GAGVSQSPRYKVTKRGQDVALRCDPISGHVSLYWYRQALGQGPEFLTYFNYEAQQDKSGLPNDRFSAERPEGSISTLTIQRTEQRDSAMYRCASSSLREGRRGTETQYFGPGTRLLVL.